The 5 T cell receptor beta chains below all came from one sample that was sequenced in a study of T cells in Graves' hyperthyroidism and ophthalmopathy. It was RNA transcripts that yielded the amplified TCR beta CDR3 regions. The TCR CDR3 was amplified in a first-round RT-PCR using the HTBI primer set. TCRdb processed the multiplex PCR reads anew with MiXCR; each CDR3 protein has one entry. The table shows hundreds of thousands of distinct CDR3 sequences, with roughly 46% occurring only once. The sequenced sample was peripheral blood or thyroid tissue (not recorded which). These receptors were collected from a woman between 18 and 29 years old with Graves' hyperthyroidism.

The chain has TRBV7-9 and TRBJ1-6; the D gene is possibly TRBD1 (6 bases). The CDR3 extends over 13 amino acids. Germline V gene data show CDR1 as SEHNR and CDR2 as FQNEAQ (reference sequence). The ends were cut back, 6 bases at V and 5 bases at J, with 8 bases in the middle. The DNA of the CDR3 is TGTGCCAGCAGATGGACAGATAATTCACCCCTCCACTTT. Amino acids: CASRWTDNSPLHF.

The J gene is TRBJ1-1, the V gene TRBV11-1, with D perhaps TRBD1 (6 bases). V lost 6 bases and J 4 bases, leaving 24 bases between the germline ends. This CDR3 is 17 amino acids long. Germline V CDR1 and CDR2: SGHAT, FQDESV (reference sequence). The DNA for the CDR3 is TGTGCCAGCAGTTACTCGAAGGCCCAAGGGGGGCGCACTGAAGCTTTCTTT. Its protein is CASSYSKAQGGRTEAFF.

This clonotype was counted a few times. The chain has TRBV20-1 and TRBJ2-7; the match to TRBD2 covers 12 bases. Germline values: CDR1 DFQATT, CDR2 SNEGSKA (reference sequence). This CDR3 region has 14 residues. The CDR3 spells CSGGRLAGVREQYF. DNA of the CDR3: TGCAGCGGGGGGCGACTAGCGGGAGTCCGCGAGCAGTACTTC.

About this clonotype itself: Compared with germline, one end of the junction differs, possibly owing to a read error. This rearrangement joins TRBV10-2 to TRBJ2-7; TRBD2 agrees at 7 bases. Germline V gene lookup returns CDR1 WSHSY and CDR2 SAAADI. The CDR3 totals 16 residues. CDR3 nucleotides: TGTGCCAGCAGCCCTGGACTAGGACTAATCTCCTACGAGCAGTACTTC. It translates to CASSPGLGLISYEQYF.

The rearrangement links TRBV7-9 to TRBJ1-6; D uncertain. Germline V gene data show CDR1 as SEHNR and CDR2 as FQNEAQ (reference sequence). The CDR3 extends over 14 amino acids. V dropped 5 bases and J dropped 7 bases, with 12 bases sitting between them. The CDR3 sequence: CASSMTQENSPLHF. The CDR3 coding sequence is TGTGCCAGCAGCATGACCCAAGAAAATTCACCCCTCCACTTT.